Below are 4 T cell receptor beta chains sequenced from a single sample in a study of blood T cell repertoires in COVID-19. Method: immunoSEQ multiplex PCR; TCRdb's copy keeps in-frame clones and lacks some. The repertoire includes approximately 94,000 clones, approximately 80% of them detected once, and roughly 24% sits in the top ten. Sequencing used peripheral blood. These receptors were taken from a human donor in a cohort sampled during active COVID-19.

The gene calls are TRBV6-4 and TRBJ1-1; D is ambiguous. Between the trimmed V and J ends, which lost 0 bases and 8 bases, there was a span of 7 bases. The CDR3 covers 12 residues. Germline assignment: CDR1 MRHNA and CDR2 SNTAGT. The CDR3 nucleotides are TGTGCCAGCAGTGACTCGGGAGACGAAGCTTTCTTT. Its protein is CASSDSGDEAFF.

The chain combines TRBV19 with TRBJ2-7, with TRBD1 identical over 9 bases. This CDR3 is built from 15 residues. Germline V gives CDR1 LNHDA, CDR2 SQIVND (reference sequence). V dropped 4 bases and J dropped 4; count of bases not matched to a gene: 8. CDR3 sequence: CASSRAPGQGYEQYF. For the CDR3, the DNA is TGTGCCAGTAGTAGAGCCCCGGGACAGGGATACGAGCAGTACTTC.

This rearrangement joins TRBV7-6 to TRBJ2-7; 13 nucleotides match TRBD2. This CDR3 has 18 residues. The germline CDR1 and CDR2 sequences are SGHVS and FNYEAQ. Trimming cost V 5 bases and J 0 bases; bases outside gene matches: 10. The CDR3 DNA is TGTGCCAGCAGCCCGGGACTAGCGGGAACAGATAGCTCCTACGAGCAGTACTTC. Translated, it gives CASSPGLAGTDSSYEQYF.

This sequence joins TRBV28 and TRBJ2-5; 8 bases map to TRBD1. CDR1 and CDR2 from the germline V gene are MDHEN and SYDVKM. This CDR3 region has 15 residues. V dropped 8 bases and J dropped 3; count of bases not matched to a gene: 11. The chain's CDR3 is CASGRGTGREETQYF. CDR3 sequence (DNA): TGTGCCAGCGGACGCGGGACAGGACGCGAAGAGACCCAGTACTTC.